A single T cell receptor beta chain is shown here with its context. This record comes from a study of blood T cell repertoires in COVID-19. Assay: immunoSEQ multiplex PCR; the TCRdb copy retains only in-frame clones and omits some. The table has roughly 260,000 clones, about 89% seen once. CDR3 length equals 13 residues. Per the germline V gene, CDR1 is MNHEY and CDR2 is SVGAGI. The V end was cut by 0 bases, the J end by 7 bases, with 7 bases between. V usage is TRBV6-5 and J usage is TRBJ1-5, with a tentative D call TRBD1 (5 bases). This TCR was recovered from a woman under 30 who had recovered from COVID-19. The sample comprised PBMCs or T cells enriched from blood (not recorded which). Written as DNA, the CDR3 is TGTGCCAGCAGTTACTCGTGGGGCCAGCCCCAGCATTTT. This translates into CASSYSWGQPQHF.